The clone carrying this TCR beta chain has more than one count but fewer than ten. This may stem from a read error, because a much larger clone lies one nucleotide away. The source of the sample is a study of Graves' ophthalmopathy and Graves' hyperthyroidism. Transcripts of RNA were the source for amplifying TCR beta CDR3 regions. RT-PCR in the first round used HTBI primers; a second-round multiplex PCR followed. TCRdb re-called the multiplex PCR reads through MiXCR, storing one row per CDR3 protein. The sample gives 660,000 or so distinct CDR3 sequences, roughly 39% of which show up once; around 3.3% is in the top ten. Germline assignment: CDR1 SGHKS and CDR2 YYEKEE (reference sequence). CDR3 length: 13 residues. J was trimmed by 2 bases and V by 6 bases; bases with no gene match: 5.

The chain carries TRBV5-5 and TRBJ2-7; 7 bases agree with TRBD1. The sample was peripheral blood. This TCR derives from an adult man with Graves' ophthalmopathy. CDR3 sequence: CASIPGQTYEQYF. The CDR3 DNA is TGTGCCAGCATCCCGGGACAGACCTACGAGCAGTACTTC.